This T cell receptor (beta chain) was observed in a study of cytomegalovirus exposure and HLA in healthy donors. The CDR3 has 14 amino acids. CDR1 is SGHRS and CDR2 is YFSETQ in the germline V gene. V dropped 4 bases and J dropped 3 bases, with 12 bases sitting between them. Primers: 60 Vbeta forward and 13 Jbeta reverse. Only in-frame clones appear in the TCRdb table, and some are missing; sequencing was by immunoSEQ multiplex PCR. The profile shows 100,000 or so clones, 65% to 85% of them singletons. Sequences were obtained from PBMCs. The chain is built from TRBV5-1 and TRBJ2-3; TRBD2 is a possible D gene (6 bases). This TCR came from a male donor in good health and CMV-seronegative. The CDR3: CASSEGLETDTQYF. The CDR3 coding sequence is TGCGCCAGCAGCGAGGGACTGGAGACAGATACGCAGTATTTT. Supplemented by reference TRBV5-1 and TRBJ2-3, the full variable domain reads KAGVTQTPRYLIKTRGQQVTLSCSPISGHRSVSWYQQTPGQGLQFLFEYFSETQRNKGNFPGRFSGRQFSNSRSEMNVSTLELGDSALYLCASSEGLETDTQYFGPGTRLTVL.